Its frequency marks the clone carrying this T cell receptor (beta chain) as medium-sized. Antigen: not known. This specimen comes from a study of CXCR3-negative and CXCR3-positive naive CD8 T cells. In the study overall: Overall TRB read output was some 140 million, and each library contained about 1.5 +/- 0.3 million reads.

Whole-study results and caveats: Memory cells showed distinct TRBV-TRBJ patterns, while the two naive subsets matched.

Researchers prepared the TRB cDNA libraries using 5' RACE with UMI labels. TCRdb re-called the 5' RACE reads; every CDR3 protein appears as one record, without DNA. This listing includes roughly 48,000 distinct CDR3 sequences. There are 14 residues in the CDR3. Per the germline V gene, CDR1 is MRHNA and CDR2 is SNTAGT. With a few hundred thousand cells each, the CD8+ T cell subsets were individually sorted in triplicate. Sequencing used memory CD8+ T cells from blood. The source of this sequence is a human donor in good health. Some clones in this sample may be carry-over from other donors' samples. The chain is built from TRBV6-4 and TRBJ2-6; no DNA is available, so the TRBD1 call from TCRdb remains unchecked. CDR3: CASSPGTGANVLTF.